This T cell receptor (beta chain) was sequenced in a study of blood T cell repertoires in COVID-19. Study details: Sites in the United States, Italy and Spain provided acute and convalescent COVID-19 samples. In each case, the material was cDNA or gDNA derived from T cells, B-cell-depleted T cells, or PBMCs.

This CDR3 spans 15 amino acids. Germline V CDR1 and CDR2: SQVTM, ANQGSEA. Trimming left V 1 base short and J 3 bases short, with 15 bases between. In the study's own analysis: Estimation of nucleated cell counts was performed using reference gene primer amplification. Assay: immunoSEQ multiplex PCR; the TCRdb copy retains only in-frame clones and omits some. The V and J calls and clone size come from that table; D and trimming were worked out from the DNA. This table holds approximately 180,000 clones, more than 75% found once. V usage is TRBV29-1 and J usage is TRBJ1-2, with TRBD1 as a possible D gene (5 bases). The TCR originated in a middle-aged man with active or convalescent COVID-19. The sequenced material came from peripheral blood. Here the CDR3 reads CSVEAPLGGDYGYTF. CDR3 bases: TGCAGCGTTGAAGCTCCTTTGGGGGGTGACTATGGCTACACCTTC.